Described below is a single T cell receptor (beta chain) sequence and its context. This clone was observed a single time. Its antigen has not been determined. It has no much larger one-base neighbor in the sample; base qualities were not kept. The data are from a study of long-term antiretroviral therapy in people with HIV (dated by TCRdb to between 2021 and 2023). In terms of the full investigation: The earliest samples were collected roughly a decade before the 2015 WHO recommendation for immediate ART, at a time when ART was usually postponed until CD4 counts fell. A retrospective serial study tested whether changes in peripheral blood TRB repertoire composition and diversity were associated with ART initiation and durable HIV suppression. The cohort contributed 150 to 200 cryopreserved PBMC samples from 30 to 35 adults with confirmed HIV infection, collected serially over a mean of about 6 years (range 1-12). No cross-contamination during QIAcube processing was shown when test extractions of a monoclonal T-cell line were performed alongside about 30 polyclonal samples. Among the 25 to 30 participants with HIV, around 10 were female.

Trimming costs V 0 bases and J 7 bases, and their ends lie 12 bases apart. The germline V gene supplies CDR1 SGHNT and CDR2 YENEEA. The CDR3 sequence holds 15 residues, the cysteine and phenylalanine included. The DNA shown is the 45-base CDR3, in frame from base 1. The immunoSEQ hsTCRB v3.0 assay was used at survey level resolution to sequence the TRB variable region. The targeted TRB sequencing depth was about 40,000-55,000 T-cell genomes per sample. TRB libraries were pooled and sequenced on an Illumina MiSeq using a v3 150-cycle kit. Turning to the authors' computational methods: Repertoire analysis ran in R within a reproducible Nextflow workflow covering QC, data transformation and analysis. LymphoSeq2, an R package for AIRR-Seq data exploration, was used to implement custom analyses. A few samples that produced fewer than 5000 total TRB sequences were removed, so under 200 HIV repertoires were analyzed. Of the 188 retained HIV repertoires, over 55 were collected before and more than 120 after ART initiation. Repertoires were downsampled to 5000 TRB nucleotide sequences, with summary statistics averaged over 100 downsampling iterations. TRB sequences were retained for analysis only if CDR3 regions of at least seven amino acids were present. Diversity was assessed using a clonality score derived from Shannon entropy and using the Gini coefficient. Repertoire networks linked the top 5000 CDR3 amino acid sequences whenever two sequences differed by an edit distance of one. For TRB CDR3 amino acid sequences, GLIPH2 was used to predict antigen specificity groups and MHC restriction. To flag known CMV, EBV, HIV or tissue antigen associations, CDR3 amino acid sequences were matched against VDJdb and McPAS-TCR. Pre-ART, post-ART and control groups were compared with Wilcoxon signed-rank tests and Holm-Bonferroni correction. In its TCRdb copy, this immuneACCESS table keeps in-frame sequences only and misses some clones. Where compared with another copy, unresolved V genes explain less than half of these, and the others have no known cause. V and J calls plus clone size are reproduced from that table; the DNA served to infer D and trimming. Counted in this sample were about 20,000 clones; 85% to 95% of them appeared once. The ten largest make up roughly 7% of the sample.

Participants were included only if at least one PBMC sample before ART initiation and at least two post-ART samples were available. Treatment was received in the United States of America by all participants with HIV. Before DNA extraction, cryopreserved samples of about 0.95-11 million PBMC were thawed and then washed. At the time of the earliest PBMC sample, participants with HIV were aged between 23 and 54 years. PBMC samples were contributed by each participant from 1-4 timepoints before ART initiation and 2-8 timepoints after ART initiation, with a median of 7 samples. Serial HIV viral load, CD4+ T-cell count, ART history and demographic data were obtained for every participant. Genomic DNA was extracted from unsorted PBMC with a Qiagen kit on a QIAcube, processed in batches of 12 samples. What the work shows at the level of the full study, not this receptor alone: Expanded TRB clones identified before ART initiation dominated the repertoire across all time points, though the dominance fluctuated and decreased in many PLHIV after ART. Inferences about post-ART repertoire changes are limited because no data were available on ART adherence, viral resistance or therapy changes. The samples span the years 2004 to 2017, and the ART regimens used may be less effective than current regimens. HIV repertoires had narrower CDR3 length ranges than controls, and the network structure suggested an antigen-experienced repertoire that shifted only slightly toward naive after ART. Because PBMC availability was limited, only the TCR beta chain was sequenced, with no alpha chain pairing. A significant increase in TRB diversity was found to be associated with ART initiation, although TRB diversity was observed to remain significantly below that of transplant donor controls even after long-term ART. Because pre-ART samples had limited cell numbers, unsorted PBMC were profiled rather than sorted CD4+ and CD8+ T cells.

The sequence joins TRBV11-3 to TRBJ2-2; the D gene is not confidently resolved. Sequences were derived from unsorted PBMCs, sampled 4.4 years after starting antiretroviral therapy. This receptor was obtained from a woman aged 45-59 years with HIV. The DNA sequence is TGTGCCAGCAGCTTAGACCACGCGGTCAGCGGGGAGCTGTTTTTT. This translates into CASSLDHAVSGELFF.